The rows below give T cell receptor beta chains drawn from one sample of a study of T cells in Graves' hyperthyroidism and ophthalmopathy. Via MiXCR, TCRdb re-called the multiplex PCR reads, giving one row per CDR3 protein. The table includes 620,000 or so distinct CDR3 sequences, roughly 15% detected once. Sample: blood. All receptors come from a woman aged 45-65 years with Graves' ophthalmopathy. CDR3s include the opening cysteine and the closing phenylalanine or tryptophan. The D gene is left open where the match is weak. Only part of the rows carry a size: once, few, many, or a class if the clone is expanded.

clone size: few; J gene: TRBJ2-7; D gene: TRBD2; V gene: TRBV20-1; CDR3 DNA: TGCAGTGCCGAGGGTAGCGGGGCCTACGAGCAGTACTTC; CDR3 protein: CSAEGSGAYEQYF
clone size: .; J gene: TRBJ2-4; D gene: TRBD1; V gene: TRBV27; CDR3 DNA: TGTGCCAGCCGCGCCCGACAGGGGATGTTTCAGTACTTC; CDR3 protein: CASRARQGMFQYF
clone size: few; J gene: TRBJ2-5; D gene: .; V gene: TRBV19; CDR3 DNA: TGTGCCAGTAGTAACGGGGGGCGCAAAAAAGAGACCCAGTACTTC; CDR3 protein: CASSNGGRKKETQYF
clone size: .; J gene: TRBJ2-5; D gene: TRBD1; V gene: TRBV7-2; CDR3 DNA: TGTGCCAGCAGCCGCGAATCGACAGGGTTCGGTGAGACCCAGTACTTC; CDR3 protein: CASSRESTGFGETQYF
clone size: .; J gene: TRBJ1-3; D gene: .; V gene: TRBV9; CDR3 DNA: TGTGCCAGCAGCGTAGACAGAAACTCTGGAAACACCATATATTTT; CDR3 protein: CASSVDRNSGNTIYF
clone size: many; J gene: TRBJ2-3; D gene: .; V gene: TRBV15; CDR3 DNA: TGTGCCACCAGCAGAGTAGATACGCAGTATTTT; CDR3 protein: CATSRVDTQYF
clone size: many; J gene: TRBJ2-1; D gene: TRBD2; V gene: TRBV28; CDR3 DNA: TGTGCCAGCAGCGTCAGACTAGCGGGAGTGTCAAACAATGAGCAGTTCTTC; CDR3 protein: CASSVRLAGVSNNEQFF
clone size: .; J gene: TRBJ2-1; D gene: TRBD2; V gene: TRBV4-2; CDR3 DNA: TGTGCCAGCAGCCAAGGGGGTCGGACTAGACATGAGCAGTTCTTC; CDR3 protein: CASSQGGRTRHEQFF
clone size: few; J gene: TRBJ2-2; D gene: .; V gene: TRBV10-3; CDR3 DNA: TGTGCCATCAGCGGAATTAGGAGCGCCGGGGAGCTGTTTTTT; CDR3 protein: CAISGIRSAGELFF
clone size: many; J gene: TRBJ2-5; D gene: .; V gene: TRBV7-3; CDR3 DNA: TGTGCCAGCAGCCCGGACGGCTGGGGAGAGACCCAGTACTTC; CDR3 protein: CASSPDGWGETQYF
clone size: many; J gene: TRBJ2-5; D gene: TRBD2; V gene: TRBV12-3/TRBV12-4; CDR3 DNA: TGTGCCAGCAGTTTAACTAGCGGCTACCAAGAGACCCAGTACTTC; CDR3 protein: CASSLTSGYQETQYF
clone size: few; J gene: TRBJ2-3; D gene: .; V gene: TRBV19; CDR3 DNA: TGTGCCAGTAGTATTACAGGAACAGATACGCAGTATTTT; CDR3 protein: CASSITGTDTQYF
clone size: many; J gene: TRBJ2-3; D gene: .; V gene: TRBV28; CDR3 DNA: TGTGCCAGCAGTTTGGTACTCGAGACAGATAGCACAGATACGCAGTATTTT; CDR3 protein: CASSLVLETDSTDTQYF
clone size: many; J gene: TRBJ2-7; D gene: .; V gene: TRBV6-1; CDR3 DNA: TGTGCCAGCAGTTCAGGGGGGATATCCTACGAGCAGTACTTC; CDR3 protein: CASSSGGISYEQYF
clone size: few; J gene: TRBJ2-7; D gene: TRBD2; V gene: TRBV3-1; CDR3 DNA: TGTGCCAGCAGCTCAAGCGGGATTCGTGGGGAGCAGTACTTC; CDR3 protein: CASSSSGIRGEQYF
clone size: .; J gene: TRBJ2-3; D gene: .; V gene: TRBV14; CDR3 DNA: TGTGCCAGCAGCCGAAACCGGGCAGATACGCAGTATTTT; CDR3 protein: CASSRNRADTQYF
clone size: few; J gene: TRBJ2-6; D gene: TRBD1; V gene: TRBV7-9; CDR3 DNA: TGTGCCAGCAGTTGGACAGGGGTGCCTGGGGCCAACGTCCTGACTTTC; CDR3 protein: CASSWTGVPGANVLTF
clone size: .; J gene: TRBJ2-7; D gene: .; V gene: TRBV10-3; CDR3 DNA: TGTGCTTGGGGCCAGTCCTACGAGCAGTACTTC; CDR3 protein: CAWGQSYEQYF
clone size: few; J gene: TRBJ2-7; D gene: TRBD1; V gene: TRBV9; CDR3 DNA: TGTGCCAGCAGCGTAGAGGACAGGCCGTCCTACGAGCAGTACTTC; CDR3 protein: CASSVEDRPSYEQYF
clone size: many; J gene: TRBJ2-7; D gene: TRBD2; V gene: TRBV20-1; CDR3 DNA: TGCAGTGCTCTACGTTTGGCGGGAGACACCTACGAGCAGTACTTC; CDR3 protein: CSALRLAGDTYEQYF
clone size: .; J gene: TRBJ2-2; D gene: .; V gene: TRBV15; CDR3 DNA: TGTGCCACCAGCGTTTGGGCTGGGGCGAACACCGGGGAGCTGTTTTTT; CDR3 protein: CATSVWAGANTGELFF
clone size: few; J gene: TRBJ2-3; D gene: .; V gene: TRBV6-1; CDR3 DNA: TGTGCCAGCAGTTGGTCAGGCTCCACAGATACGCAGTATTTT; CDR3 protein: CASSWSGSTDTQYF
clone size: .; J gene: TRBJ2-1; D gene: TRBD2; V gene: TRBV24-1; CDR3 DNA: TGTGCCACGAGCGGGAGCTACAATGAGCAGTTCTTC; CDR3 protein: CATSGSYNEQFF
clone size: .; J gene: TRBJ2-1; D gene: TRBD1; V gene: TRBV4-3; CDR3 DNA: TGCGCCAGCAGCCACCTCCGGGACAGATCCTACAATGAGCAGTTCTTC; CDR3 protein: CASSHLRDRSYNEQFF
clone size: many; J gene: TRBJ1-5; D gene: .; V gene: TRBV6-1; CDR3 DNA: TGTGCCAGCAGTACCCCTCATGGTCCTATAAACAATCAGCCCCAGCATTTT; CDR3 protein: CASSTPHGPINNQPQHF
clone size: many; J gene: TRBJ1-1; D gene: .; V gene: TRBV7-9; CDR3 DNA: TGTGCCAGCAGCTTAACCGGGACGGCAGACACTGAAGCTTTCTTT; CDR3 protein: CASSLTGTADTEAFF
clone size: many; J gene: TRBJ2-1; D gene: TRBD2; V gene: TRBV20-1; CDR3 DNA: TGCAGTGCTGGCCTATCTGCTAGCGGGAGTTGGAGTGAGCAGTTCTTC; CDR3 protein: CSAGLSASGSWSEQFF
clone size: many; J gene: TRBJ1-1; D gene: .; V gene: TRBV5-1; CDR3 DNA: TGCGCCAGCAGCTTGGAAGGTGGGGCTGGAGCTTTCTTT; CDR3 protein: CASSLEGGAGAFF
clone size: .; J gene: TRBJ2-3; D gene: TRBD2; V gene: TRBV2; CDR3 DNA: TGTGCCAGCAGTGATCCTAGCGGGGGGACAGATACGCAGTATTTT; CDR3 protein: CASSDPSGGTDTQYF
clone size: .; J gene: TRBJ2-2; D gene: .; V gene: TRBV19; CDR3 DNA: TGTGCCAGTACCCTTGCAGGGAACACCGGGGAGCTGTTTTTT; CDR3 protein: CASTLAGNTGELFF